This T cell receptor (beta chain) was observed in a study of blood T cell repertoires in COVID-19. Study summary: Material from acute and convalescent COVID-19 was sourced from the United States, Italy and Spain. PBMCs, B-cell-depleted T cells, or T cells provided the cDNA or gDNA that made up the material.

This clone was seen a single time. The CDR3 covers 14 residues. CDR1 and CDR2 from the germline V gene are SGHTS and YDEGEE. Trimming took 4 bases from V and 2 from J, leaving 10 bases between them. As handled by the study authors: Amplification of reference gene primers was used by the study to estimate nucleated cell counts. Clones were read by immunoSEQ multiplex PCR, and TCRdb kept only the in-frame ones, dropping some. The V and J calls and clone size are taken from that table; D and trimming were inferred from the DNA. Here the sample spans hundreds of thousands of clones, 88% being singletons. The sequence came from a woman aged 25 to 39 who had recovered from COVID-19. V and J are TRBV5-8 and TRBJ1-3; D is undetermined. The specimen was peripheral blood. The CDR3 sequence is CASSPNGAGNTIYF. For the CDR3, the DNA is TGTGCCAGCAGCCCGAACGGGGCTGGAAACACCATATATTTT. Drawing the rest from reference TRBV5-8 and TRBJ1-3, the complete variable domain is EAGVTQSPTHLIKTRGQQATLRCSPISGHTSVYWYQQALGLGLQFLLWYDEGEERNRGNFPPRFSGRQFPNYSSELNVNALELEDSALYLCASSPNGAGNTIYFGEGSWLTVV.